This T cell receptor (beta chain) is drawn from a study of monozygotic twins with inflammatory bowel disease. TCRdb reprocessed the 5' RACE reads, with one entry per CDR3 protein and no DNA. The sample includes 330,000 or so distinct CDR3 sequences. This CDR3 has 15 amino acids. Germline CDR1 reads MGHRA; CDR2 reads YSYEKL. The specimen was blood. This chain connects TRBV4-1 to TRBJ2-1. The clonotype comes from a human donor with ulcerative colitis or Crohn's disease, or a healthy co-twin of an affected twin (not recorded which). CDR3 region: CASSQETPQYNEQFF.